This TCR beta chain was documented in a study of T cell responses to AZD1222 COVID-19 vaccine. V lost 8 bases and J lost 2; bases outside the gene matches: 7. CDR1 GTSNPN and CDR2 SVGIG come from the germline V gene (reference sequence). The CDR3 loop spans 14 amino acids. This table comes from immunoSEQ multiplex PCR, and its TCRdb copy is limited to in-frame clones, with some not included. The top ten clones hold roughly 4.9% of a sample with roughly 150,000 clones, about 93% of them seen once. The V gene is TRBV30, the J gene TRBJ1-3; 9 bases agree with TRBD1. This clonotype originated in an adult in good health. Sequencing was performed on peripheral blood, taken on day 0 of AZD1222 vaccination. This CDR3 is CALHRDRAGNTIYF. In DNA form, the CDR3 reads TGTGCCCTCCATCGGGACAGGGCTGGAAACACCATATATTTT.